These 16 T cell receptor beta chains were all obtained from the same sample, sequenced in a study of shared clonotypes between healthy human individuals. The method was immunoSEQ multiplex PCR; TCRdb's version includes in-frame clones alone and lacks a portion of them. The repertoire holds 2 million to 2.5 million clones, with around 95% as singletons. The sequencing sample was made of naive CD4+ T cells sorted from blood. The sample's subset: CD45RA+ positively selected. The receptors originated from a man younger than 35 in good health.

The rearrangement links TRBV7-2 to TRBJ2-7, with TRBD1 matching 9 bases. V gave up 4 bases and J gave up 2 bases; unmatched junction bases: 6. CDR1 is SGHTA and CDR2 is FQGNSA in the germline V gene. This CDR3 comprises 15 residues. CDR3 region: CASSSPGQGTYEQYF. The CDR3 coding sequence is TGTGCCAGCAGCTCACCGGGACAGGGTACCTACGAGCAGTACTTC. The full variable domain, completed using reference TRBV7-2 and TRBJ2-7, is GAGVSQSPSNKVTEKGKDVELRCDPISGHTALYWYRQSLGQGLEFLIYFQGNSAPDKSGLPSDRFSAERTGGSVSTLTIQRTQQEDSAVYLCASSSPGQGTYEQYFGPGTRLTVT.

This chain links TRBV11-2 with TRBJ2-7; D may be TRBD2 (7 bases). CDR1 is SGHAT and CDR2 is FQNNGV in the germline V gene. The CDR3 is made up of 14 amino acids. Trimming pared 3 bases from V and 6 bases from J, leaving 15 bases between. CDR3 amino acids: CASSLGGGVAEQYF. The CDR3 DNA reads TGTGCCAGCAGCTTGGGAGGGGGAGTTGCCGAGCAGTACTTC.

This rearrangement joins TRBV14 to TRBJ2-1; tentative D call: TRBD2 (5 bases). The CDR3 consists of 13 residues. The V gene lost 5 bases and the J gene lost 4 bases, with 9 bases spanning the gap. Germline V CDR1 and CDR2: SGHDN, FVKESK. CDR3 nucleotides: TGTGCCAGCAGCAGAACGGGGTACAATGAGCAGTTCTTC. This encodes CASSRTGYNEQFF.

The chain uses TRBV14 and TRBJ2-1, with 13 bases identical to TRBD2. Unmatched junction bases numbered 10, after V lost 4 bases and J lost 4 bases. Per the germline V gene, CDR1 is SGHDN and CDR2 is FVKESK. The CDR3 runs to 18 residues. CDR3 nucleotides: TGTGCCAGCAGCCCCAGAGGACTAGCGGGAGATTGGTACAATGAGCAGTTCTTC. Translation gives CASSPRGLAGDWYNEQFF.

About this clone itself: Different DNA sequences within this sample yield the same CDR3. The CDR3 bases are TGCGCCAGCAGCTTGCAAACAGGAAACACTGAAGCTTTCTTT. It yields the protein CASSLQTGNTEAFF. The chain recombines TRBV5-1 with TRBJ1-1; a possible D gene is TRBD1 (5 bases). The germline CDR1 and CDR2 sequences are SGHRS and YFSETQ. Trimming removed 1 base from V and 2 bases from J, with 9 bases in between. This CDR3 contains 14 residues.

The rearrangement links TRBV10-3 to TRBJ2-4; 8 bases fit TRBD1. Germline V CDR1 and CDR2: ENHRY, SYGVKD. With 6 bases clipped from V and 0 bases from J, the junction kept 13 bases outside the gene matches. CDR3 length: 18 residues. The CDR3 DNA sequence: TGTGCCATCAGCCCCAGTGACAGGGGCCGATTAGCCAAAAACATTCAGTACTTC. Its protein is CAISPSDRGRLAKNIQYF.

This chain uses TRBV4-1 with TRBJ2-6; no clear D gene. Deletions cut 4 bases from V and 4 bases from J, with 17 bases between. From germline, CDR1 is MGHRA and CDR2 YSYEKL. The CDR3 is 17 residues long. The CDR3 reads CASSRELWASGANVLTF. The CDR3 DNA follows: TGCGCCAGCAGCCGGGAACTGTGGGCGTCAGGGGCCAACGTCCTGACTTTC.

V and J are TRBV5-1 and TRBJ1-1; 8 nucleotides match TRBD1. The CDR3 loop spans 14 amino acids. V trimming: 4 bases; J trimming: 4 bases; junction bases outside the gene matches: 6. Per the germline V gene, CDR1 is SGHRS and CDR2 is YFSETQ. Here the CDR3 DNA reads TGCGCCAGCAGCGCGACCACAGGGGGCACTGAAGCTTTCTTT. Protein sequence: CASSATTGGTEAFF.

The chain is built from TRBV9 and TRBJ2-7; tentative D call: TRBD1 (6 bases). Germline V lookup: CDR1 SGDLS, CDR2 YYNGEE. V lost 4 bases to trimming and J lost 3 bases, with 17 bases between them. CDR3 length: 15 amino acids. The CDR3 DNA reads TGTGCCAGCAGCCCAGGCCAGGGGCGGTTCTACGAGCAGTACTTC. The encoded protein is CASSPGQGRFYEQYF. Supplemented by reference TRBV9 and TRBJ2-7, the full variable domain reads DSGVTQTPKHLITATGQRVTLRCSPRSGDLSVYWYQQSLDQGLQFLIQYYNGEERAKGNILERFSAQQFPDLHSELNLSSLELGDSALYFCASSPGQGRFYEQYFGPGTRLTVT.

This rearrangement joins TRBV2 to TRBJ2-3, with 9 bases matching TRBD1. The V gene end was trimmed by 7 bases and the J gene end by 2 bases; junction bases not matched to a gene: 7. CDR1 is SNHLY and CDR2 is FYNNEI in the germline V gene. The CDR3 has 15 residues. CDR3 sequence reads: CASKQGAESTDTQYF. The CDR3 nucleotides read TGTGCCAGCAAACAGGGGGCGGAATCCACAGATACGCAGTATTTT.

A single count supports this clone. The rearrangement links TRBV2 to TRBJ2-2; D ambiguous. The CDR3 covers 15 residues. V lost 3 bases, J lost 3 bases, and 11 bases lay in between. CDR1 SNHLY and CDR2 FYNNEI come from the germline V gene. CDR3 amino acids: CASSDGHEDTGELFF. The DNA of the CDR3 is TGTGCCAGCAGTGATGGGCACGAGGACACCGGGGAGCTGTTTTTT.

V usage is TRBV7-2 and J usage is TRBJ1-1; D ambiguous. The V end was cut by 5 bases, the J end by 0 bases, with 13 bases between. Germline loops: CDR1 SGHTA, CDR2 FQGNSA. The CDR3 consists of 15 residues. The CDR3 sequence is CASSLWEGMNTEAFF. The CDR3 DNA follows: TGTGCCAGCAGCCTATGGGAGGGCATGAACACTGAAGCTTTCTTT.

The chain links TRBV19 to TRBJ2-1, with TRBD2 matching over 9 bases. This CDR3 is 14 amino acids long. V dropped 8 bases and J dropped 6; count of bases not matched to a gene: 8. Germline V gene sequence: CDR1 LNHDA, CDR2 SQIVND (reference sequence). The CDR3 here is CASRTGTSRNEQFF. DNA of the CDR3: TGTGCCAGTCGAACCGGGACTAGCCGCAATGAGCAGTTCTTC.

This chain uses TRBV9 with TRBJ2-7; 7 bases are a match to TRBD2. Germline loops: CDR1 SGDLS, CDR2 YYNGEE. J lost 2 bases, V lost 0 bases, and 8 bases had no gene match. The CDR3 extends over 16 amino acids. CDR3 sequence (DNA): TGTGCCAGCAGCGTAGAAAGCAGCGGGAAACCCTACGAGCAGTACTTC. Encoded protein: CASSVESSGKPYEQYF. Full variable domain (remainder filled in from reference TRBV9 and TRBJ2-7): DSGVTQTPKHLITATGQRVTLRCSPRSGDLSVYWYQQSLDQGLQFLIQYYNGEERAKGNILERFSAQQFPDLHSELNLSSLELGDSALYFCASSVESSGKPYEQYFGPGTRLTVT.

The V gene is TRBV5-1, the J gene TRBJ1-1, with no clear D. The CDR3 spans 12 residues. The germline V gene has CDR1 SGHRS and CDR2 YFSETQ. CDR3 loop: CDWPRANTEAFF. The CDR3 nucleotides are TGCGACTGGCCCCGTGCTAACACTGAAGCTTTCTTT.

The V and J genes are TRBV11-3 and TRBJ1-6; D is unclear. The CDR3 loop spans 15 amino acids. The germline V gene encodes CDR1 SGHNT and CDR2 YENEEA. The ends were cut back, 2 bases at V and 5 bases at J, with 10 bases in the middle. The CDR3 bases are TGTGCCAGCAGCTTATCGGCAGCGAATAATTCACCCCTCCACTTT. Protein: CASSLSAANNSPLHF.